This T cell receptor beta chain comes out of a study of T cells in Graves' hyperthyroidism and ophthalmopathy. Findings and caveats of the study: Also found in blood were most expanded thyroid clonotypes above 0.001.

Remarks on this clonotype: The antigen remains unidentified.

From RNA transcripts, TCR beta CDR3 regions were amplified. The study used the HTBI primer set for a first-round RT-PCR of the TCR CDR3. A single record per CDR3 protein comes from TCRdb applying MiXCR to the multiplex PCR reads. The data contain about 260,000 distinct CDR3 sequences, around 20% of them singletons. Per the germline V gene, CDR1 is DFQATT and CDR2 is SNEGSKA (reference sequence). This CDR3 region has 17 residues. After removal of 2 bases from V and 3 bases from J, the junction contained 11 bases not matched to a gene. This chain connects TRBV20-1 to TRBJ2-1; TRBD2 aligns across 9 bases. This clonotype was obtained from a young man with Graves' ophthalmopathy. Material: blood. The CDR3 DNA is TGCAGTGCTAGAAAGGCTAGCGGGAACCAGTACTACAATGAGCAGTTCTTC. Protein sequence: CSARKASGNQYYNEQFF.